Sequencing of this T cell receptor beta chain was carried out in a study of control samples from healthy donors and cancer patients. Germline-derived CDR1 and CDR2 are LNHNV and YYDKDF (reference sequence). The CDR3 runs to 14 residues. V lost 1 base to trimming and J lost 2 bases, with 7 bases between them. TCRdb's copy holds only in-frame clones and misses some; the assay was immunoSEQ multiplex PCR. The table has hundreds of thousands of clones, about nine tenths seen once. The chain couples TRBV15 to TRBJ2-3, with no clear D. This clonotype was obtained from a man aged 40-55 years with head and neck cancer. Sequenced material: PBMCs. The CDR3 DNA follows: TGTGCCACCAGCAGAGGGGGATACACAGATACGCAGTATTTT. This codes for CATSRGGYTDTQYF. Supplemented by reference TRBV15 and TRBJ2-3, the full variable domain reads DAMVIQNPRYQVTQFGKPVTLSCSQTLNHNVMYWYQQKSSQAPKLLFHYYDKDFNNEADTPDNFQSRRPNTSFCFLDIRSPGLGDTAMYLCATSRGGYTDTQYFGPGTRLTVL.